This T cell receptor beta chain appears in the sequencing data of a study of CD8 T cells in ankylosing spondylitis. Study-wide findings and caveats: What appeared characteristic of ankylosing spondylitis blood was a TCR beta motif of under 10 highly homologous variants. Certain motif variants had earlier appeared in reactive arthritis synovial fluid and blood.

To note about this clonotype: Its target is unknown.

In making TCR beta libraries, quantitative 5'-RACE with molecular barcodes was used. MiXCR, run by TCRdb on the 5' RACE reads, gives a single entry per CDR3 protein. The data contain about 120,000 distinct CDR3 sequences, approximately 13% of them singletons. Material: blood, either unsorted or a sorted T cell fraction (not recorded which). The receptor was derived from a female donor with ankylosing spondylitis or in good health (not recorded which).

The CDR3 sequence: CASRFRETYEQYF. The CDR3 DNA sequence: TGCGCCAGCAGATTCCGGGAGACCTACGAGCAGTACTTC. The rearrangement joins TRBV5-1 to TRBJ2-7; a weak D match, TRBD2 (6 bases). Germline CDR1 SGHRS, CDR2 YFSETQ. V shed 5 bases and J shed 2 bases, with 11 bases lying between them. The CDR3 is 13 residues long.